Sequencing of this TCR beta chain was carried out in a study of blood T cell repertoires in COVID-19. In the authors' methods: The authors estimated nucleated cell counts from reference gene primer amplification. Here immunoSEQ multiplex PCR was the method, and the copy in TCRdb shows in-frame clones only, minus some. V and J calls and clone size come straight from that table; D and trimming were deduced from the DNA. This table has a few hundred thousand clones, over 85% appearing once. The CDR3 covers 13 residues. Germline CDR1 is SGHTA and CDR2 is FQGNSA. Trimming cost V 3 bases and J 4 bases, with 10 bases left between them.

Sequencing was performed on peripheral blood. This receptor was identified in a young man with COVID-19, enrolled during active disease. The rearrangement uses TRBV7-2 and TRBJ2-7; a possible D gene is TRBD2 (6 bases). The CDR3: CASSFLDYYEQYF. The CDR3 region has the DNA TGTGCCAGCAGCTTCCTGGACTATTACGAGCAGTACTTC.